These 6 T cell receptor beta chains came from one sample sequenced in a study of OX40 agonist ivuxolimab in advanced cancers. Only in-frame clones appear in the TCRdb table, and some are missing; sequencing was by immunoSEQ multiplex PCR. There are about 61,000 clones in the sample; around 83% occur only once, and roughly 3.4% lies in the top ten. The sample was CD4+ or CD8+ T cells sorted from blood, taken in a trial of the OX40 agonist ivuxolimab. The receptors shown here come from an adult with an advanced solid tumor such as melanoma, head and neck, liver or kidney cancer.

This chain connects TRBV9 to TRBJ2-1, with a possible D match to TRBD1 (6 bases). In germline, CDR1 is SGDLS, CDR2 YYNGEE. The V and J ends lost 1 base and 15 bases respectively, with 14 bases between them. This CDR3 comprises 12 residues. The CDR3 coding sequence is TGTGCCAGCAGCGTATCGACAGGCCAAGTGTTCTTC. Translation: CASSVSTGQVFF.

The chain uses TRBV5-8 and TRBJ1-1; D gene unclear. The CDR3 is 13 amino acids. Germline V CDR1 and CDR2: SGHTS, YDEGEE. Trimming stripped 2 bases from V and 6 bases from J, with 11 bases between. The CDR3 nucleotides read TGTGCCAGCAGCTTCGGGGATTTGCCTGAAGCTTTCTTT. Translation gives CASSFGDLPEAFF.

The V call is TRBV27, the J call TRBJ2-5, with D tentatively TRBD2 (5 bases). Germline CDR1 reads MNHEY; CDR2 reads SMNVEV (reference sequence). This CDR3 has 16 residues. Trimming left V 8 bases short and J 3 bases short, with 22 bases between. The CDR3 reads CASSEVTWTGKETQYF. CDR3 nucleotide sequence: TGTGCCAGCTCAGAGGTAACATGGACTGGAAAAGAGACCCAGTACTTC.

This clone was detected only once. The chain combines TRBV5-1 with TRBJ2-1, with D possibly matching TRBD1 (5 bases). Trimming took 2 bases from V and 6 from J, leaving 12 bases between them. This CDR3 contains 14 residues. Germline assignment: CDR1 SGHRS and CDR2 YFSETQ. The CDR3 DNA follows: TGCGCCAGCAGCTTCGTCATTCAGGGCAATGAGCAGTTCTTC. Its protein is CASSFVIQGNEQFF.

The chain carries TRBV5-1 and TRBJ1-5; 8 nucleotides match TRBD1. The CDR3 extends over 14 amino acids. CDR1 is SGHRS, CDR2 YFSETQ, per germline. V shed 3 bases, J shed 6 bases, and the junction held 5 bases outside the gene matches. CDR3 sequence (DNA): TGCGCCAGCAGCTCTGGACAGGGCGGTCAGCCCCAGCATTTT. It specifies CASSSGQGGQPQHF.

The J gene is TRBJ2-7, the V gene TRBV27; D call uncertain. Between the trimmed V and J ends, which lost 3 bases and 2 bases, there was a span of 11 bases. The length of the CDR3 is 14 residues. CDR1 MNHEY and CDR2 SMNVEV come from the germline V gene (reference sequence). As DNA, the CDR3 is TGTGCCAGCAGTTTCTTGCAGACGCCCTACGAGCAGTACTTC. This sequence encodes CASSFLQTPYEQYF.